These 32 T cell receptor beta chains were all obtained from the same sample, sequenced in a study of blood T cell repertoires in COVID-19. Assay used: immunoSEQ multiplex PCR; TCRdb lists only in-frame clones, some missing. The data show some 190,000 clones, around 84% seen once. The material sequenced was PBMCs or T cells enriched from blood (not recorded which). The receptors were sampled from a woman aged 30 to 39 who had been exposed to COVID-19.

CDR3 in amino acids: CASSSQTGSLTYEQYF. As DNA, the CDR3 is TGTGCCAGCAGTTCCCAGACAGGGAGCCTCACCTACGAGCAGTACTTC. This sequence joins TRBV6-2 or TRBV6-3 and TRBJ2-7; 7 nucleotides line up with TRBD1. This CDR3 has 16 amino acids. After removal of 4 bases from V and 2 bases from J, the junction contained 11 bases not matched to a gene. CDR1 and CDR2 from the germline V gene are MNHEY and SVGEGT.

This chain uses TRBV7-2 with TRBJ1-1; the match to TRBD1 covers 11 bases. V lost 5 bases and J lost 1; bases outside the gene matches: 6. The CDR3 has 16 residues. Germline CDR1 SGHTA, CDR2 FQGNSA. CDR3 sequence (DNA): TGTGCCAGCAGCCAGGACAGGGGGCTAAGGAACACTGAAGCTTTCTTT. Encoded protein: CASSQDRGLRNTEAFF. The full variable domain, rest sourced from reference TRBV7-2 and TRBJ1-1, is GAGVSQSPSNKVTEKGKDVELRCDPISGHTALYWYRQSLGQGLEFLIYFQGNSAPDKSGLPSDRFSAERTGGSVSTLTIQRTQQEDSAVYLCASSQDRGLRNTEAFFGQGTRLTVV.

Here the CDR3 DNA reads TGTGCCATCAGTGAGTCGATTAGCGGGGGGCCGAGCTCCTACGAGCAGTACTTC. It codes for CAISESISGGPSSYEQYF. J is TRBJ2-7 and V is TRBV10-3, with 10 bases aligning to TRBD2. Per the germline V gene, CDR1 is ENHRY and CDR2 is SYGVKD. J gave up 0 bases and V 0 bases, and 8 bases lay outside the gene matches. The CDR3 spans 18 residues.

The rearrangement links TRBV5-6 to TRBJ1-1; TRBD1 matches at 7 bases. The CDR3 consists of 15 residues. Germline assignment: CDR1 SGHDT and CDR2 YYEEEE. Trimming took 4 bases from V and 0 from J; bases not matched to a gene: 6. CDR3 loop: CASSPRGQLNTEAFF. Here the CDR3 DNA reads TGTGCCAGCAGCCCAAGGGGACAGCTGAACACTGAAGCTTTCTTT.

This chain joins TRBV18 and TRBJ2-4, with a tentative D call TRBD2 (6 bases). CDR1 is KGHSH, CDR2 LQKENI, per germline. Trimming cost V 7 bases and J 8 bases, with 21 bases left between them. This CDR3 has 15 amino acids. CDR3 sequence: CASYHSGGDADIQYF. The DNA for the CDR3 is TGTGCCAGCTACCACAGTGGAGGGGATGCAGACATTCAGTACTTC.

A few counts support this clone. The chain combines TRBV7-2 with TRBJ2-1, with TRBD1 identical over 9 bases. The V gene's germline CDR1 is SGHTA and CDR2 FQGNSA. This CDR3 contains 16 residues. The V and J ends lost 7 bases and 6 bases, in that order; junction bases with no gene match: 13. CDR3 sequence: CASNIAGTGISNEQFF. DNA for the CDR3: TGTGCCAGCAACATTGCCGGGACAGGGATTTCCAATGAGCAGTTCTTC.

This clone occurred a few times. This chain joins TRBV30 and TRBJ1-2, with D possibly being TRBD1 (6 bases). V was shortened by 0 bases and J by 4 bases, with 15 bases between the two germline ends. The CDR3 covers 15 residues. CDR1 and CDR2 from the germline V gene are GTSNPN and SVGIG (reference sequence). CDR3 in amino acids: CAWSVISGAGYGYTF. The CDR3 DNA reads as TGTGCCTGGAGTGTTATCTCAGGGGCCGGCTATGGCTACACCTTC.

The V and J genes are TRBV5-8 and TRBJ2-1, with 11 bases fitting TRBD2. V gave up 4 bases and J gave up 6 bases; unmatched junction bases: 9. Germline values: CDR1 SGHTS, CDR2 YDEGEE. This CDR3 region has 16 residues. CDR3 sequence: CASSLGLAVGSNEQFF. The CDR3 DNA follows: TGTGCCAGCAGCCTGGGACTAGCGGTGGGGAGCAATGAGCAGTTCTTC.

V is TRBV25-1 and J is TRBJ2-7, with D perhaps TRBD1 (6 bases). This CDR3 is 13 amino acids long. Per the germline V gene, CDR1 is MGHDK and CDR2 is SYGVNS. V was shortened by 6 bases and J by 3 bases, with 12 bases between the two germline ends. In DNA form, the CDR3 reads TGTGCCAGCAGACCCGGGACACGCTACGAGCAGTACTTC. This gives the protein CASRPGTRYEQYF.

The chain recombines TRBV18 with TRBJ2-7, with 11 bases that match TRBD1. CDR1 and CDR2 (germline): KGHSH, LQKENI. The CDR3 has 16 residues. V gave up 2 bases and J gave up 6 bases; unmatched junction bases: 9. In DNA form, the CDR3 reads TGTGCCAGCTCACCAACAGTGGGACAGGGGGTAAGCGAGCAGTACTTC. Its protein is CASSPTVGQGVSEQYF.

This chain joins TRBV6-2 or TRBV6-3 and TRBJ2-7; unclear D gene. V was trimmed by 0 bases and J by 6 bases, leaving 9 bases between them. CDR3 length equals 13 residues. Germline lookup yields CDR1 MNHEY and CDR2 SVGEGT. The CDR3 coding sequence is TGTGCCAGCAGTTACTCTTCGAGCCTCGAGCAGTACTTC. Protein product: CASSYSSSLEQYF.

This sequence joins TRBV5-1 and TRBJ2-3; 9 bases are a match to TRBD2. The CDR3 extends over 14 amino acids. The germline V gene has CDR1 SGHRS and CDR2 YFSETQ. After removal of 0 bases from V and 5 bases from J, the junction contained 1 base not matched to a gene. The CDR3 nucleotides are TGCGCCAGCAGCTTGGCTAGCGGGGTAGATACGCAGTATTTT. Its protein is CASSLASGVDTQYF.

The chain couples TRBV6-2 or TRBV6-3 to TRBJ2-5; 8 bases are shared with TRBD2. The CDR3 loop spans 18 amino acids. Germline values: CDR1 MNHEY, CDR2 SVGEGT. V lost 4 bases, J lost 1 base, and 14 bases stayed unmatched. DNA for the CDR3: TGTGCCAGCAGTTCCGTTGGGGTATTAGCGGGGCTCCAAGAGACCCAGTACTTC. It translates to CASSSVGVLAGLQETQYF.

The chain employs TRBV12-3 or TRBV12-4 and TRBJ2-1; D perhaps matches TRBD2 (5 bases). V was pared by 6 bases and J by 9 bases, with 15 bases between. The CDR3 contains 13 residues. CDR3 DNA sequence: TGTGCCAGCAGACAACGGGGTATCAGTGAGCAGTTCTTC. Its translation is CASRQRGISEQFF.

J is TRBJ1-1 and V is TRBV7-8; D may be TRBD1 (5 bases). V lost 4 bases to trimming and J lost 7 bases, with 16 bases between them. Germline CDR1 is SGHVS and CDR2 is FQNEAQ. The CDR3 runs to 14 residues. DNA of the CDR3: TGTGCCAGCAGCTCGAGGAAGGGGAGGAATGAAGCTTTCTTT. Its protein is CASSSRKGRNEAFF.

The V call is TRBV6-5, the J call TRBJ2-5; D may be TRBD2 (5 bases). Trimming cost V 5 bases and J 7 bases, with 20 bases left between them. The germline V gene encodes CDR1 MNHEY and CDR2 SVGAGI. The CDR3 has 15 residues. As DNA, the CDR3 is TGTGCCAGCAGTCGCGACTACCCCCCATGGGGGACCCAGTACTTC. As protein: CASSRDYPPWGTQYF.

J is TRBJ1-1 and V is TRBV6-5; D remains unclear. Germline V gene data show CDR1 as MNHEY and CDR2 as SVGAGI. V was shortened by 5 bases and J by 2 bases, with 6 bases between the two germline ends. This CDR3 has 12 amino acids. The CDR3 nucleotides are TGTGCCAGCAGTCCTCTTAACACTGAAGCTTTCTTT. Translation: CASSPLNTEAFF.

This clone was seen only once. The V gene is TRBV4-1, the J gene TRBJ2-3, with 12 bases fitting TRBD2. The CDR3 is 16 amino acids. Per the germline V gene, CDR1 is MGHRA and CDR2 is YSYEKL. The trim removed 4 bases at V and 4 bases at J, leaving 6 bases unmatched. CDR3 coding DNA: TGCGCCAGCAGCCGCGTTTGGACTAGCGGGGCAGATACGCAGTATTTT. Protein product: CASSRVWTSGADTQYF.

This rearrangement joins TRBV5-1 to TRBJ2-3; TRBD1 might be the D (5 bases). V dropped 1 base and J dropped 3 bases, with 9 bases sitting between them. CDR1 is SGHRS, CDR2 YFSETQ, per germline. The length of the CDR3 is 14 residues. The CDR3 here is CASSLRQGTDTQYF. DNA for the CDR3: TGCGCCAGCAGCTTGCGGCAGGGAACAGATACGCAGTATTTT.

This chain uses TRBV6-5 with TRBJ1-3; D gene uncertain. With 8 bases removed from V and 0 bases from J, the gap between germline ends came to 8 bases. The CDR3 loop spans 13 amino acids. Germline CDR1 MNHEY, CDR2 SVGAGI. The CDR3 nucleotides are TGTGCCAGCCGACATCCCTCTGGAAACACCATATATTTT. Its protein product is CASRHPSGNTIYF.

This clone was counted a few times. The gene calls are TRBV5-6 and TRBJ1-1; D is unclear. The CDR3 loop spans 13 amino acids. The germline V gene has CDR1 SGHDT and CDR2 YYEEEE. V lost 4 bases and J lost 1, with 8 bases in between. The CDR3 DNA sequence: TGTGCCAGCAGCCTGGGAGGGAACACTGAAGCTTTCTTT. Translation: CASSLGGNTEAFF.

Comments on this clone: The sample has other DNA sequences that encode this CDR3 too. The chain links TRBV18 to TRBJ2-7; TRBD1 matches at 10 bases. The J segment lost 3 bases and the V segment lost 2 bases, leaving 1 base of the junction unmatched. This CDR3 contains 14 residues. Germline V gene sequence: CDR1 KGHSH, CDR2 LQKENI. The CDR3 DNA sequence: TGTGCCAGCTCACCAGGGACAGGGGACTACGAGCAGTACTTC. Amino acid sequence: CASSPGTGDYEQYF.

The chain employs TRBV6-6 and TRBJ2-7, with 10 bases matching TRBD2. With 6 bases clipped from V and 4 bases from J, the junction kept 9 bases outside the gene matches. The germline V gene has CDR1 MNHNY and CDR2 SVGAGI (reference sequence). The CDR3 is 15 residues long. The CDR3 reads CASSLKTSGYYEQYF. The CDR3 nucleotides are TGTGCCAGCAGCCTTAAGACTAGCGGGTATTACGAGCAGTACTTC.

V usage is TRBV6-2 or TRBV6-3 and J usage is TRBJ1-4, with D possibly TRBD1 on 5 matching bases. V dropped 0 bases and J dropped 6 bases, with 14 bases sitting between them. This CDR3 has 16 amino acids. Germline V gene sequence: CDR1 MNHEY, CDR2 SVGEGT. The CDR3 bases are TGTGCCAGCAGTTACTCACCCAGGGCTCGGGATGAAAAACTGTTTTTT. Protein sequence: CASSYSPRARDEKLFF.

The chain is built from TRBV6-4 and TRBJ1-2, with 7 bases lining up with TRBD1. V was pared by 5 bases and J by 8 bases, with 8 bases of the junction left unmatched. CDR1 is MRHNA, CDR2 SNTAGT, per germline. CDR3 size: 13 residues. The CDR3 protein is CASSRFTGEGYTF. The CDR3 bases are TGTGCCAGCAGTAGGTTTACAGGGGAAGGCTACACCTTC.

This clone is judged medium-sized (0.01 to 0.1%). V usage is TRBV9 and J usage is TRBJ1-3; D unresolved. The V and J ends lost 0 bases and 0 bases respectively, with 10 bases between them. Germline V CDR1 and CDR2: SGDLS, YYNGEE. The CDR3 is 16 amino acids. This CDR3 reads CASSVGYRSSGNTIYF. DNA of the CDR3: TGTGCCAGCAGCGTAGGCTACAGAAGCTCTGGAAACACCATATATTTT.

CDR3 in DNA: TGTGCCAGCAGCTTACGCGGGGGGGTTAGGTACGAGCAGTACTTC. Protein product: CASSLRGGVRYEQYF. The chain carries TRBV7-2 and TRBJ2-7; TRBD2 agrees at 9 bases. With 2 bases clipped from V and 4 bases from J, the junction kept 6 bases outside the gene matches. Germline values: CDR1 SGHTA, CDR2 FQGNSA. The CDR3 spans 15 residues.

The chain employs TRBV12-3 or TRBV12-4 and TRBJ2-7, with D tentatively TRBD1 (6 bases). The CDR3 loop spans 12 amino acids. Trimming took off 6 bases at V and 1 base at J, with 7 bases between the two ends. CDR3: CASRDRSYEQYF. DNA of the CDR3: TGTGCCAGCAGGGACAGATCCTACGAGCAGTACTTC.

As concerns this clone: The same CDR3 also results from other DNA sequences found in this sample. The V gene is TRBV5-6, the J gene TRBJ1-2; D might be TRBD1 (5 bases). The CDR3 runs 14 residues. CDR1 is SGHDT, CDR2 YYEEEE, per germline. Deletions cut 0 bases from V and 4 bases from J, with 10 bases between. The chain's CDR3 is CASSLGQGSYGYTF. The CDR3 DNA follows: TGTGCCAGCAGCTTGGGGCAGGGCAGCTATGGCTACACCTTC.

This clone was counted many times. This rearrangement joins TRBV5-1 to TRBJ1-3, with 7 bases that match TRBD1. J gave up 4 bases and V 3 bases, and 4 bases lay outside the gene matches. CDR3 length equals 14 residues. CDR1 and CDR2 (germline): SGHRS, YFSETQ. DNA for the CDR3: TGCGCCAGCAGCTCCCAGACAGGGGGAAACACCATATATTTT. Protein sequence: CASSSQTGGNTIYF. Full variable domain (remainder filled in from reference TRBV5-1 and TRBJ1-3): KAGVTQTPRYLIKTRGQQVTLSCSPISGHRSVSWYQQTPGQGLQFLFEYFSETQRNKGNFPGRFSGRQFSNSRSEMNVSTLELGDSALYLCASSSQTGGNTIYFGEGSWLTVV.

This chain uses TRBV7-2 with TRBJ2-2, with D maybe TRBD1 (6 bases). This CDR3 is 16 amino acids long. Trimming took 5 bases from V and 4 from J, leaving 17 bases between them. CDR1 SGHTA and CDR2 FQGNSA come from the germline V gene. For the CDR3, the DNA is TGTGCCAGCAGCACCACAGGGTATCGGCGCACCGGGGAGCTGTTTTTT. Translating it yields CASSTTGYRRTGELFF.

The rearrangement links TRBV5-6 to TRBJ2-7; TRBD1 is a possible D gene (5 bases). The V end was cut by 7 bases, the J end by 3 bases, with 20 bases between. This CDR3 has 15 amino acids. Per the germline V gene, CDR1 is SGHDT and CDR2 is YYEEEE. The CDR3: CASGVRQFLIYEQYF. DNA of the CDR3: TGTGCCAGCGGCGTTCGACAGTTTCTCATCTACGAGCAGTACTTC.